This T cell receptor beta chain was obtained from a study of blood T cell repertoires in COVID-19. The repertoire was sequenced with immunoSEQ multiplex PCR; TCRdb's copy has only in-frame clones and lacks some. The sample yields 120,000 to 150,000 clones, about four fifths seen once. Germline CDR1 reads LGHNA; CDR2 reads YNFKEQ. The CDR3 has 16 residues. V lost 1 base, J lost 0 bases, and 11 bases lay in between. The TCR sequence derives from a human donor in a cohort sampled during active COVID-19. V gene TRBV4-2 combines with J gene TRBJ2-3; possibly TRBD1 for D (5 bases). Sequencing was performed on peripheral blood. CDR3 residues: CASSQAGSLSTDTQYF. For the CDR3, the DNA is TGTGCCAGCAGCCAAGCAGGGTCCCTTAGCACAGATACGCAGTATTTT.